Shown below are 26 T cell receptor beta chains from a single sample sequenced in a study of OX40 agonist ivuxolimab in advanced cancers. Sequencing was performed with immunoSEQ multiplex PCR; in TCRdb, only in-frame clones are kept and a portion is missing. Here the sample spans about 54,000 clones, almost 85% being singletons. The sample was CD4+ or CD8+ T cells sorted from blood, taken in a trial of the OX40 agonist ivuxolimab. These TCRs come from an adult with an advanced solid tumor such as melanoma, head and neck, liver or kidney cancer.

This sequence joins TRBV10-2 and TRBJ1-1; no clear D gene. Germline values: CDR1 WSHSY, CDR2 SAAADI. CDR3 length: 13 amino acids. V was cut by 0 bases and J by 0 bases, with 2 bases left in between. CDR3 residues: CASSESLNTEAFF. The CDR3 nucleotides read TGCGCCAGCAGTGAGTCGCTGAACACTGAAGCTTTCTTT.

The genes are TRBV2 and TRBJ2-3; D is undetermined. The CDR3 loop spans 17 amino acids. From germline, CDR1 is SNHLY and CDR2 FYNNEI. V gave up 5 bases and J gave up 3 bases, with 21 bases separating them. CDR3 DNA: TGTGCCAGCAGTCACAGCTTATCCACCCCGTTGACAGATACGCAGTATTTT. Amino acid sequence: CASSHSLSTPLTDTQYF.

This clone was seen a handful of times. J is TRBJ2-3 and V is TRBV10-3; TRBD1 matches 9 bases. V was pared by 4 bases and J by 1 base, with 0 bases of the junction left unmatched. The CDR3 has 14 residues. From germline, CDR1 is ENHRY and CDR2 SYGVKD. The CDR3 coding sequence is TGTGCCATCAGTGGGGACAGGGGCACAGATACGCAGTATTTT. Protein: CAISGDRGTDTQYF.

CDR3 loop: CASSQRDRGEQYF. The CDR3 region has the DNA TGCGCCAGCAGCCAACGAGACAGGGGCGAGCAGTACTTC. The chain uses TRBV4-3 and TRBJ2-7; 8 nucleotides match TRBD1. Germline-derived CDR1 and CDR2 are LGHNA and YSLEER. Trimming took 2 bases from V and 6 from J; bases not matched to a gene: 3. This CDR3 region has 13 residues.

A few counts support this clone. The chain has TRBV25-1 and TRBJ2-3; D assignment may be TRBD1 or TRBD2 (5 bases each). Germline loops: CDR1 MGHDK, CDR2 SYGVNS. V was trimmed by 7 bases and J by 5 bases, leaving 16 bases between them. This CDR3 region has 14 residues. CDR3 protein: CASNAGTYRDTQYF. As DNA, the CDR3 is TGTGCCAGCAATGCCGGGACCTACAGAGATACGCAGTATTTT.

The chain is built from TRBV28 and TRBJ1-5; D gene ambiguous. This CDR3 spans 17 amino acids. Trimming cost V 4 bases and J 5 bases, with 21 bases left between them. Germline V gene data show CDR1 as MDHEN and CDR2 as SYDVKM. CDR3 loop: CASSYVTSLADYQPQHF. The DNA for the CDR3 is TGTGCCAGCAGTTATGTAACAAGCCTAGCCGATTATCAGCCCCAGCATTTT.

V and J are TRBV5-4 and TRBJ1-2; 11 bases line up with TRBD1. The CDR3 loop spans 15 amino acids. From germline, CDR1 is SGHNT and CDR2 YYREEE (reference sequence). V was pared by 4 bases and J by 1 base, with 3 bases of the junction left unmatched. CDR3 nucleotides: TGTGCCAGCAGCCCCGGGACAGGGGGTAACTATGGCTACACCTTC. Translated: CASSPGTGGNYGYTF.

The chain joins TRBV7-9 to TRBJ2-7; TRBD2 aligns across 8 bases. The junction had 11 bases not matched to a gene; V was cut back by 3 bases and J by 7 bases. The V gene's germline CDR1 is SEHNR and CDR2 FQNEAQ (reference sequence). CDR3 length equals 15 residues. CDR3 sequence reads: CASSFSGTRGGEQYF. DNA for the CDR3: TGTGCCAGCAGCTTCTCAGGGACTAGAGGGGGAGAGCAGTACTTC.

The rearrangement joins TRBV11-2 to TRBJ2-2; D not resolved. The CDR3 extends over 14 amino acids. The V gene's germline CDR1 is SGHAT and CDR2 FQNNGV. V lost 3 bases, J lost 5 bases, and 10 bases lay in between. CDR3 in amino acids: CASSFGSPTGELFF. The CDR3 bases are TGTGCCAGCAGCTTTGGCTCGCCGACCGGGGAGCTGTTTTTT.

The chain couples TRBV27 to TRBJ2-1; D is ambiguous. The CDR3 is made up of 14 amino acids. V dropped 4 bases and J dropped 6 bases, with 13 bases sitting between them. Germline V CDR1 and CDR2: MNHEY, SMNVEV (reference sequence). The CDR3 loop is CASSYSKAGNEQFF. DNA for the CDR3: TGTGCCAGCAGTTATTCAAAAGCCGGCAATGAGCAGTTCTTC.

The genes are TRBV7-8 and TRBJ1-1, with TRBD1 as a possible D gene (6 bases). V was clipped by 7 bases and J by 0 bases, with 15 bases between them. CDR3 length: 15 residues. Germline-derived CDR1 and CDR2 are SGHVS and FQNEAQ. DNA of the CDR3: TGTGCCAGCAACACGGGGGCAAGTCTGAACACTGAAGCTTTCTTT. Its translation is CASNTGASLNTEAFF.

This clone was found a few times. V gene TRBV6-5 combines with J gene TRBJ2-5; 7 bases fit TRBD1. Germline V gene lookup returns CDR1 MNHEY and CDR2 SVGAGI. The V segment lost 6 bases and the J segment 5 bases; nucleotides outside the gene matches: 3. This CDR3 is built from 12 residues. The CDR3 DNA reads TGTGCCAGCAGAGAGGGGGCGGAGACCCAGTACTTC. Its translation is CASREGAETQYF.

This clone was picked up one time. This chain links TRBV27 with TRBJ2-1; 9 bases line up with TRBD1. The CDR3 spans 15 residues. Germline CDR1 MNHEY, CDR2 SMNVEV (reference sequence). V was pared by 0 bases and J by 13 bases, with 10 bases of the junction left unmatched. DNA of the CDR3: TGTGCCAGCAGTTTATCGTCCCGGGACAGGGAGGTTCAGTTCTTC. It codes for CASSLSSRDREVQFF.

With respect to this clone: The limits of the CDR3 on the DNA are not certain, so only TCRdb's listed CDR3 is given. J is TRBJ1-4 and V is TRBV29-1; the D call in the table, TRBD1, was not verified against the DNA. The germline CDR1 and CDR2 sequences are SQVTM and ANQGSEA. The length of the CDR3 is 14 amino acids, counting both ends. The CDR3 region is CSVGYGTGAWGVFF.

This chain uses TRBV28 with TRBJ2-7; TRBD1 is a possible D gene (5 bases). This CDR3 spans 14 amino acids. V lost 6 bases and J 4 bases, leaving 16 bases between the germline ends. The germline CDR1 and CDR2 sequences are MDHEN and SYDVKM. Here the CDR3 reads CASSRPDSLYEQYF. In DNA form, the CDR3 reads TGTGCCAGCAGCCGACCAGACAGTTTATACGAGCAGTACTTC.

This chain joins TRBV5-1 and TRBJ2-7; D may match TRBD1 or TRBD2 (5 bases each). Germline-derived CDR1 and CDR2 are SGHRS and YFSETQ. Trimming cost V 4 bases and J 5 bases, with 19 bases left between them. This CDR3 contains 15 residues. The CDR3 loop is CASSPTGLGGDEQYF. The DNA of the CDR3 is TGCGCCAGCAGCCCTACGGGGCTAGGAGGAGACGAGCAGTACTTC.

A single count supports this clone. This sequence joins TRBV28 and TRBJ2-5, with a possible D match to TRBD1 (7 bases). The CDR3 length is 13 residues. The germline V and J ends were trimmed by 10 bases and 3 bases, with 15 bases remaining between them. CDR1 and CDR2 (germline): MDHEN, SYDVKM. The CDR3: CAITRGVEETQYF. CDR3 DNA: TGTGCCATTACCAGGGGGGTAGAAGAGACCCAGTACTTC.

This chain uses TRBV11-2 with TRBJ1-5; 8 bases agree with TRBD1. This CDR3 has 13 amino acids. Germline-derived CDR1 and CDR2 are SGHAT and FQNNGV. The trim removed 6 bases at V and 7 bases at J, leaving 5 bases unmatched. In DNA, the CDR3 is TGTGCCAGCAGTCTGGGACAGGCGCAGCCCCAGCATTTT. It translates to CASSLGQAQPQHF.

The rearrangement uses TRBV19 and TRBJ1-5; D perhaps matches TRBD1 (6 bases). The CDR3 loop spans 15 amino acids. Germline-derived CDR1 and CDR2 are LNHDA and SQIVND (reference sequence). Trimming cost V 7 bases and J 0 bases, with 13 bases left between them. The CDR3 loop reads CASIRGDSSNQPQHF. CDR3 in DNA: TGTGCCAGTATCAGGGGAGACTCTAGCAATCAGCCCCAGCATTTT.

The chain carries TRBV4-1 and TRBJ2-3, with D possibly TRBD1 on 5 matching bases. Germline loops: CDR1 MGHRA, CDR2 YSYEKL. Deletions cut 0 bases from V and 3 bases from J, with 13 bases between. There are 16 residues in the CDR3. Here the CDR3 DNA reads TGCGCCAGCAGCCAAGATTTAGGGGTTGGGACAGATACGCAGTATTTT. It encodes CASSQDLGVGTDTQYF.

V gene TRBV9 combines with J gene TRBJ1-2; D might be TRBD1 (5 bases). Germline values: CDR1 SGDLS, CDR2 YYNGEE. V gave up 0 bases and J gave up 5 bases, with 14 bases separating them. This CDR3 has 15 residues. In DNA form, the CDR3 reads TGTGCCAGCAGCGTAGTAACCCAGGGTGATTATGGCTACACCTTC. The encoded protein is CASSVVTQGDYGYTF.

This rearrangement joins TRBV28 to TRBJ2-5; D unresolved. CDR1 MDHEN and CDR2 SYDVKM come from the germline V gene. The CDR3 extends over 11 amino acids. Trimming took off 6 bases at V and 5 bases at J, with 7 bases between the two ends. In nucleotides, the CDR3 is TGTGCCAGCAGGTCAACGGAGACCCAGTACTTC. It encodes CASRSTETQYF.

CDR3 DNA: TGTGCCAGTAGCCCTCTAGCGGGGTACACAGATACGCAGTATTTT. It encodes CASSPLAGYTDTQYF. The chain uses TRBV19 and TRBJ2-3, with 9 bases that match TRBD2. The trim removed 6 bases at V and 2 bases at J, leaving 6 bases unmatched. The CDR3 contains 15 residues. Germline CDR1 reads LNHDA; CDR2 reads SQIVND (reference sequence).

This chain's CDR3 is CSVGLAGGYNEQFF. DNA for the CDR3: TGCAGCGTGGGACTAGCGGGAGGCTACAATGAGCAGTTCTTC. This chain uses TRBV29-1 with TRBJ2-1; 15 nucleotides agree with TRBD2. CDR1 and CDR2 (germline): SQVTM, ANQGSEA. V gave up 6 bases and J gave up 3 bases; unmatched junction bases: 0. CDR3 length: 14 amino acids.

The rearrangement links TRBV5-4 to TRBJ1-6; D gene unclear. The CDR3 has 15 residues. Germline-derived CDR1 and CDR2 are SGHNT and YYREEE (reference sequence). The V end lost 0 bases, the J end lost 8 bases, and 12 bases lay between the germline ends. DNA for the CDR3: TGTGCCAGCAGCTTGGGTTCCATCGGGGATTCACCCCTCCACTTT. Residues: CASSLGSIGDSPLHF.

This chain connects TRBV6-1 to TRBJ2-7, with 7 nucleotides matching TRBD2. The CDR3 consists of 15 residues. Trimming at V came to 6 bases and at J to 2 bases, leaving 10 bases not matched to a gene. In germline, CDR1 is MNHNS, CDR2 SASEGT. CDR3 in DNA: TGTGCCAGCAGGCCCCTGTGGGGGAGGGCCTACGAGCAGTACTTC. Amino acid sequence: CASRPLWGRAYEQYF.